These 18 T cell receptor beta chains originate from one sample sequenced in a study of T cell responses to AZD1222 COVID-19 vaccine. TCRdb's table, derived via immunoSEQ multiplex PCR, lists solely in-frame clones and lacks some. The sample carries about 160,000 clones, roughly 94% recorded once. Sequencing used peripheral blood, obtained 28 days after the second AZD1222 dose. These TCRs come from an adult who received the AZD1222 COVID-19 vaccine.

J is TRBJ1-1 and V is TRBV2; unclear D gene. Trimming stripped 4 bases from V and 0 bases from J, with 6 bases between. CDR1 is SNHLY, CDR2 FYNNEI, per germline. This CDR3 spans 13 amino acids. The CDR3 DNA reads as TGTGCCAGCAGTGCTGACGTGAACACTGAAGCTTTCTTT. It encodes CASSADVNTEAFF.

The gene calls are TRBV4-1 and TRBJ1-2; TRBD1 is a possible D gene (5 bases). Trimming took off 0 bases at V and 7 bases at J, with 9 bases between the two ends. In germline, CDR1 is MGHRA, CDR2 YSYEKL. The CDR3 spans 13 residues. DNA of the CDR3: TGCGCCAGCAGCCAAGATCCCACAGGTGGCTACACCTTC. Translation: CASSQDPTGGYTF.

This clone has a single count. The rearrangement joins TRBV5-6 to TRBJ2-7, with 9 bases lining up with TRBD2. The trim removed 2 bases at V and 5 bases at J, leaving 5 bases unmatched. CDR3 length: 14 amino acids. The germline V gene has CDR1 SGHDT and CDR2 YYEEEE. The CDR3 loop is CASSLSGRFNEQYF. The CDR3 DNA reads TGTGCCAGCAGCTTAAGCGGGAGGTTTAACGAGCAGTACTTC.

This sequence joins TRBV5-1 and TRBJ2-7; D is ambiguous. Germline values: CDR1 SGHRS, CDR2 YFSETQ. CDR3 size: 13 residues. V shed 0 bases and J shed 1 base, with 5 bases lying between them. CDR3 protein: CASSLDGSYEQYF. The CDR3 nucleotides read TGCGCCAGCAGCTTGGACGGGTCCTACGAGCAGTACTTC.

The CDR3 DNA reads as TGTGCCAGCAGCGGGACTAGCGGGAGGATCTCCTACGAGCAGTACTTC. It encodes CASSGTSGRISYEQYF. The V and J genes are TRBV28 and TRBJ2-7, with 15 bases fitting TRBD2. The V and J ends lost 6 bases and 0 bases, in that order; junction bases with no gene match: 3. There are 16 residues in the CDR3. The V gene's germline CDR1 is MDHEN and CDR2 SYDVKM.

This clone appeared once. The rearrangement uses TRBV5-8 and TRBJ1-1, with D maybe TRBD1 (5 bases). Germline V gene lookup returns CDR1 SGHTS and CDR2 YDEGEE. The length of the CDR3 is 15 residues. V was cut by 2 bases and J by 1 base, with 12 bases left in between. CDR3 loop: CASSFLTGPNTEAFF. CDR3 sequence (DNA): TGTGCCAGCAGCTTCTTAACAGGTCCGAACACTGAAGCTTTCTTT.

This clone was seen once. The chain joins TRBV5-1 to TRBJ2-1; D perhaps matches TRBD2 (5 bases). The germline gives CDR1 SGHRS, CDR2 YFSETQ. The V end was cut by 0 bases, the J end by 2 bases, with 12 bases between. The CDR3 consists of 16 residues. In DNA, the CDR3 is TGCGCCAGCAGCTTGGTTTCGGGGTTAACCTACAATGAGCAGTTCTTC. Encoded protein: CASSLVSGLTYNEQFF.

The CDR3 nucleotides read TGTGCAAGTCGCTTAGCGCGGGACAGGTTAGGCGAGGTCAAAGGGCCCCAGCATTTT. Protein sequence: CASRLARDRLGEVKGPQHF. This chain links TRBV12-2 with TRBJ1-5; the table's TRBD1 call for D was not verified on the DNA. TRBV12-2 represents a pseudogene. This CDR3 is built from 19 residues.

The genes are TRBV30 and TRBJ1-1; 7 bases are shared with TRBD1. The J segment lost 7 bases and the V segment lost 2 bases, leaving 1 base of the junction unmatched. This CDR3 comprises 11 residues. The germline V gene has CDR1 GTSNPN and CDR2 SVGIG (reference sequence). The CDR3: CAWSNRGEAFF. CDR3 DNA sequence: TGTGCCTGGAGTAACAGGGGTGAAGCTTTCTTT.

The rearrangement links TRBV6-5 to TRBJ2-7; D perhaps matches TRBD1 (6 bases). The ends were cut back, 2 bases at V and 1 base at J, with 6 bases in the middle. Germline CDR1 is MNHEY and CDR2 is SVGAGI. The CDR3 consists of 13 residues. The CDR3, as DNA: TGTGCCAGCAGTTACAGGGGGTCCTACGAGCAGTACTTC. Amino acid sequence: CASSYRGSYEQYF.

J is TRBJ2-1 and V is TRBV7-6; 9 bases map to TRBD2. Germline assignment: CDR1 SGHVS and CDR2 FNYEAQ. J gave up 1 base and V 5 bases, and 12 bases lay outside the gene matches. The CDR3 consists of 18 residues. CDR3 bases: TGTGCCAGCAGCCAGACTCCTGAGGCGGGAGGGTCCTACAATGAGCAGTTCTTC. Its protein is CASSQTPEAGGSYNEQFF.

This chain uses TRBV4-3 with TRBJ1-5; the match to TRBD1 covers 12 bases. The CDR3 runs to 17 residues. With 0 bases clipped from V and 6 bases from J, the junction kept 6 bases outside the gene matches. Germline V gives CDR1 LGHNA, CDR2 YSLEER. The CDR3: CASSQDIGTGGVQPQHF. The CDR3 region has the DNA TGCGCCAGCAGCCAAGATATCGGGACAGGGGGCGTTCAGCCCCAGCATTTT.

The J gene is TRBJ2-7, the V gene TRBV7-9; the match to TRBD2 covers 9 bases. Trimming cost V 3 bases and J 1 base; bases outside gene matches: 4. This CDR3 has 15 amino acids. Germline V gene sequence: CDR1 SEHNR, CDR2 FQNEAQ (reference sequence). CDR3 amino acids: CASSFGAGGSYEQYF. CDR3 nucleotide sequence: TGTGCCAGCAGCTTCGGGGCGGGAGGGTCCTACGAGCAGTACTTC.

The rearrangement links TRBV4-3 to TRBJ2-1; 8 bases are a match to TRBD1. The CDR3 loop spans 16 amino acids. V gave up 0 bases and J gave up 7 bases; unmatched junction bases: 8. The germline CDR1 and CDR2 sequences are LGHNA and YSLEER. DNA for the CDR3: TGCGCCAGCAGCCAAGAAGGGGGACAGGCCACGAATGAGCAGTTCTTC. It is translated as CASSQEGGQATNEQFF.

The chain combines TRBV21-1 with TRBJ1-6; TRBD1, the D gene given by the table, was not confirmed from the DNA. TRBV21-1 is given as a pseudogene. This CDR3 region has 16 residues. CDR3 sequence: CASSPGWTAFNSPLHF. As DNA, the CDR3 is TGTGCCAGCAGCCCCGGCTGGACAGCGTTTAATTCACCCCTCCACTTT.

The chain employs TRBV29-1 and TRBJ2-3; no firm D call. The germline CDR1 and CDR2 sequences are SQVTM and ANQGSEA. The CDR3 extends over 12 amino acids. V shed 3 bases and J shed 0 bases, with 4 bases lying between them. The CDR3: CSVDISTDTQYF. CDR3 bases: TGCAGCGTTGACATTAGCACAGATACGCAGTATTTT.

This clone was detected a few times. The CDR3 DNA sequence: TGTGCCAGTATCGGGGGAGGAAACACCATATATTTT. Translated: CASIGGGNTIYF. This rearrangement joins TRBV3-1 (or the pseudogene TRBV3-2) to TRBJ1-3; possible D gene TRBD1, 5 bases. In germline, CDR1 is LGHDT, CDR2 YNNKEL (reference sequence). This CDR3 contains 12 residues. The V and J ends lost 9 bases and 4 bases respectively, with 10 bases between them.

The J gene is TRBJ1-5, the V gene TRBV28; D not certain. CDR1 is MDHEN and CDR2 is SYDVKM in the germline V gene. Deletions cut 7 bases from V and 0 bases from J, with 10 bases between. This CDR3 spans 14 amino acids. The CDR3 coding sequence is TGTGCCAGCACTTGGCAGTTTAGCAATCAGCCCCAGCATTTT. Amino acid sequence: CASTWQFSNQPQHF. The full variable domain, with the rest looked up from reference TRBV28 and TRBJ1-5, is DVKVTQSSRYLVKRTGEKVFLECVQDMDHENMFWYRQDPGLGLRLIYFSYDVKMKEKGDIPEGYSVSREKKERFSLILESASTNQTSMYLCASTWQFSNQPQHFGDGTRLSIL.